The 2 T cell receptor beta chains given below trace back to one sample, sequenced in a study of blood T cell repertoires in COVID-19. Method: immunoSEQ multiplex PCR; TCRdb's copy keeps in-frame clones and lacks some. The sample includes 120,000 to 150,000 clones, around four fifths seen only once; the top ten take roughly 2.9%. The material sequenced was peripheral blood. The receptors shown here come from a woman aged 40 to 50 with active or convalescent COVID-19.

This sequence joins TRBV5-1 and TRBJ2-7; 9 bases match TRBD2. The germline V gene encodes CDR1 SGHRS and CDR2 YFSETQ. The CDR3 sequence is 14 residues long. V lost 4 bases, J lost 12 bases, and 14 bases stayed unmatched. CDR3 protein: CASSPRLAGVERYF. For the CDR3, the DNA is TGCGCCAGCAGCCCGAGATTAGCGGGAGTGGAGAGGTACTTC.

The chain carries TRBV19 and TRBJ1-3; 9 nucleotides line up with TRBD1. J was trimmed by 5 bases and V by 7 bases; bases with no gene match: 12. Germline CDR1 reads LNHDA; CDR2 reads SQIVND (reference sequence). The CDR3 length is 16 residues. The DNA for the CDR3 is TGTGCCAGTACGGGACAGGGAAGCAGCCCCAGAAACACCATATATTTT. It is translated as CASTGQGSSPRNTIYF.